Listed here are 12 T cell receptor beta chains from one sample, sequenced in a study of T cells in Graves' hyperthyroidism and ophthalmopathy. Template material for amplifying TCR beta CDR3 regions consisted of RNA transcripts. HTBI primers were the set used in a first-round RT-PCR of the TCR CDR3. MiXCR, run by TCRdb on the multiplex PCR reads, gives a single entry per CDR3 protein. The repertoire holds about 290,000 distinct CDR3 sequences, with roughly 15% as singletons. The sample taken for sequencing was blood. These receptors were collected from a woman in her 40s with Graves' hyperthyroidism.

This clonotype appeared many times. V usage is TRBV10-3 and J usage is TRBJ1-2, with 8 bases identical to TRBD1. V shed 1 base and J 2 bases; nucleotides not matched to a gene: 6. CDR1 ENHRY and CDR2 SYGVKD come from the germline V gene. The CDR3 is 16 amino acids. The CDR3 loop is CAISEFQTGANYGYTF. In nucleotides, the CDR3 is TGTGCCATCAGTGAGTTCCAGACAGGGGCGAACTATGGCTACACCTTC.

This clonotype has at least ten counts. The chain is built from TRBV2 and TRBJ1-6; 9 positions agree with TRBD1. Germline V gives CDR1 SNHLY, CDR2 FYNNEI. The length of the CDR3 is 15 residues. J was trimmed by 4 bases and V by 4 bases; bases with no gene match: 2. CDR3 DNA: TGTGCCAGCAGTGCGGGACAGGGATATAATTCACCCCTCCACTTT. Amino acids: CASSAGQGYNSPLHF.

There are many counts of this clonotype. The chain links TRBV6-6 to TRBJ2-5; 7 bases agree with TRBD2. Germline V CDR1 and CDR2: MNHNY, SVGAGI (reference sequence). J was trimmed by 0 bases and V by 2 bases; bases with no gene match: 6. CDR3 length: 16 amino acids. CDR3 in DNA: TGTGCCAGCAGTTACGCCCTAGCGGCCCACCAAGAGACCCAGTACTTC. It yields the protein CASSYALAAHQETQYF.

This clonotype was recorded many times. The chain employs TRBV13 and TRBJ1-6; D call uncertain. Trimming left V 2 bases short and J 5 bases short, with 7 bases between. The CDR3 has 14 amino acids. Germline V gives CDR1 PRHDT, CDR2 FYEKMQ (reference sequence). CDR3 coding DNA: TGTGCCAGCAGCTTAAGGCGGAATAATTCACCCCTCCACTTT. Translated, it gives CASSLRRNNSPLHF.

This clonotype was found many times. The chain links TRBV9 to TRBJ2-5; D remains unclear. V was cut by 0 bases and J by 2 bases, with 8 bases left in between. The CDR3 runs 14 residues. Germline V gives CDR1 SGDLS, CDR2 YYNGEE. The DNA of the CDR3 is TGTGCCAGCAGCGTAGCTGGTAGTCAAGAGACCCAGTACTTC. Translated, it gives CASSVAGSQETQYF. Based on the CDR3 plus reference TRBV9 and TRBJ2-5, the full variable domain is DSGVTQTPKHLITATGQRVTLRCSPRSGDLSVYWYQQSLDQGLQFLIQYYNGEERAKGNILERFSAQQFPDLHSELNLSSLELGDSALYFCASSVAGSQETQYFGPGTRLLVL.

The rearrangement joins TRBV20-1 to TRBJ2-1, with D unresolved. With 6 bases removed from V and 10 bases from J, the gap between germline ends came to 22 bases. Germline V gene lookup returns CDR1 DFQATT and CDR2 SNEGSKA (reference sequence). The CDR3 consists of 14 residues. The CDR3: CSAPFTGRPLEQFF. As DNA, the CDR3 is TGCAGTGCCCCGTTTACGGGCCGCCCATTGGAGCAGTTCTTC.

In its sample, this clonotype was seen many times. The rearrangement links TRBV24-1 to TRBJ1-5, with TRBD1 identical over 7 bases. Trimming at V came to 9 bases and at J to 2 bases, leaving 12 bases not matched to a gene. Germline assignment: CDR1 KGHDR and CDR2 SFDVKD. CDR3 length: 16 amino acids. CDR3 protein: CATHLGGQGGNQPQHF. CDR3 DNA: TGTGCCACCCACCTAGGGGGCCAGGGAGGCAATCAGCCCCAGCATTTT.

This clonotype came up a few times. This chain links TRBV18 with TRBJ1-2; 8 nucleotides agree with TRBD1. CDR1 is KGHSH and CDR2 is LQKENI in the germline V gene. Trimming at V came to 2 bases and at J to 3 bases, leaving 5 bases not matched to a gene. There are 15 residues in the CDR3. The CDR3 nucleotides read TGTGCCAGCTCACCAGGACAGGGTCGATACTATGGCTACACCTTC. Its translation is CASSPGQGRYYGYTF. Complete variable domain (other parts from reference TRBV18 and TRBJ1-2): NAGVMQNPRHLVRRRGQEARLRCSPMKGHSHVYWYRQLPEEGLKFMVYLQKENIIDESGMPKERFSAEFPKEGPSILRIQQVVRGDSAAYFCASSPGQGRYYGYTFGSGTRLTVV.

This clonotype has a count of ten or more. The CDR3 reads CASSQARGTEAFF. The CDR3 nucleotides read TGTGCCAGCAGCCAGGCCCGGGGCACTGAAGCTTTCTTT. V is TRBV7-9 and J is TRBJ1-1; D call uncertain. Germline V gene data show CDR1 as SEHNR and CDR2 as FQNEAQ (reference sequence). Trimming left V 5 bases short and J 4 bases short, with 11 bases between. This CDR3 comprises 13 residues. Supplemented by reference TRBV7-9 and TRBJ1-1, the full variable domain reads DTGVSQNPRHKITKRGQNVTFRCDPISEHNRLYWYRQTLGQGPEFLTYFQNEAQLEKSRLLSDRFSAERPKGSFSTLEIQRTEQGDSAMYLCASSQARGTEAFFGQGTRLTVV.

Ten or more counts support this clonotype. V gene TRBV7-2 combines with J gene TRBJ1-3, with D unclear. The CDR3 length is 17 residues. The V end was cut by 0 bases, the J end by 1 base, with 13 bases between. CDR1 and CDR2 from the germline V gene are SGHTA and FQGNSA. CDR3 nucleotides: TGTGCCAGCAGCTTAGCGCCTATCTCCAGTTCTGGAAACACCATATATTTT. Its translation is CASSLAPISSSGNTIYF.

This clonotype was observed many times. The genes are TRBV7-9 and TRBJ1-2; 7 bases align to TRBD1. The CDR3 is 15 amino acids. The V gene's germline CDR1 is SEHNR and CDR2 FQNEAQ (reference sequence). The V and J ends lost 2 bases and 8 bases, in that order; junction bases with no gene match: 11. As DNA, the CDR3 is TGTGCCAGCAGCTTATCCACTGACAGGGCCGAAGGCTACACCTTC. This encodes CASSLSTDRAEGYTF.

This clonotype was seen ten or more times. V is TRBV20-1 and J is TRBJ2-3; 12 bases fit TRBD2. The V and J ends lost 2 bases and 3 bases, in that order; junction bases with no gene match: 3. Germline CDR1 and CDR2: DFQATT and SNEGSKA (reference sequence). The CDR3 has 15 residues. CDR3 DNA sequence: TGCAGTGCTAGATCGACTAGCGGGAGTACAGATACGCAGTATTTT. Translation gives CSARSTSGSTDTQYF.